The entry below describes one TCR beta chain. One entry per CDR3 protein results from TCRdb running MiXCR on the RT-PCR reads. The sample consists of about 480,000 distinct CDR3 sequences, over 9.5% of them appearing once. V dropped 3 bases and J dropped 0; count of bases not matched to a gene: 4. Germline V gene lookup returns CDR1 SGHRS and CDR2 YFSETQ. The CDR3 covers 15 residues. The data were taken from a study of response to subunit inactivated influenza vaccine. The TCR sequence derives from a man over 45 who received an inactivated influenza vaccine. The sample consisted of PBMCs from blood, taken about 6 weeks after vaccination. The chain carries TRBV5-1 and TRBJ2-7, with 9 positions matching TRBD1. This chain's CDR3 is CASSWTGETSYEQYF. In DNA, the CDR3 is TGCGCCAGCAGCTGGACAGGGGAGACCTCCTACGAGCAGTACTTC.